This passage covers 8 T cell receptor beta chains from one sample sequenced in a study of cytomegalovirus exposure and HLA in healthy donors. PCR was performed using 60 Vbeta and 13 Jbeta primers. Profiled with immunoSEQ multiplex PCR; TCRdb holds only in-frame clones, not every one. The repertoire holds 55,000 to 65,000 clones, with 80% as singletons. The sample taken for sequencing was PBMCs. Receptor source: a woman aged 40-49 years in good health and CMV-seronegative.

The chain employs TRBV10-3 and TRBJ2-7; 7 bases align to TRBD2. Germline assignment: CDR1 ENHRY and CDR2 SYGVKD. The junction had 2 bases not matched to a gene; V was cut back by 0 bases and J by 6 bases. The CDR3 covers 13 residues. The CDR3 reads CAISESGRAEQYF. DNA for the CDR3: TGTGCCATCAGTGAGTCGGGGAGGGCCGAGCAGTACTTC.

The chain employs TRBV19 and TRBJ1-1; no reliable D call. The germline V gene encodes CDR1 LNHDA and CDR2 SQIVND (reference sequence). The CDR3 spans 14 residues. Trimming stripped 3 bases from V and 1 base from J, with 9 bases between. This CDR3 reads CASSMGRQNTEAFF. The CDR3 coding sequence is TGTGCCAGTAGTATGGGCAGGCAGAACACTGAAGCTTTCTTT.

As DNA, the CDR3 is TGCAGCGTGGGGGGACTAGCGGGCTACGAGCAGTACTTC. As protein: CSVGGLAGYEQYF. The V call is TRBV29-1, the J call TRBJ2-7; 12 bases align to TRBD2. CDR1 is SQVTM and CDR2 is ANQGSEA in the germline V gene. The CDR3 runs to 13 residues. J lost 3 bases, V lost 6 bases, and 3 bases had no gene match.

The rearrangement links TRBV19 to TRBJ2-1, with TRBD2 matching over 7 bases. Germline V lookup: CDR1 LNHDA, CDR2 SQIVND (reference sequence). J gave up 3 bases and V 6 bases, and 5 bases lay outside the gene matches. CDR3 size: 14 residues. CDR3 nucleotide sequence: TGTGCCAGTAGAGAAATAGCGGGCTACAATGAGCAGTTCTTC. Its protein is CASREIAGYNEQFF.

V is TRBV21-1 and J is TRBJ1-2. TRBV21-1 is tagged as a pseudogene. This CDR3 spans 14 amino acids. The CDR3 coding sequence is TGTGCCAGCAGCAAGCCGGGATTTGACTATGGCTACACCTTC. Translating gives CASSKPGFDYGYTF.

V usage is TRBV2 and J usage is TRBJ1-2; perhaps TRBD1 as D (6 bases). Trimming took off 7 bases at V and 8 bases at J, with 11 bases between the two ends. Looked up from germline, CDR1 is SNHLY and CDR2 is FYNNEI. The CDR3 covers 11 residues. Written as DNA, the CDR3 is TGTGCCAGCACAGGGGCGCGGGGCTACACCTTC. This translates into CASTGARGYTF.

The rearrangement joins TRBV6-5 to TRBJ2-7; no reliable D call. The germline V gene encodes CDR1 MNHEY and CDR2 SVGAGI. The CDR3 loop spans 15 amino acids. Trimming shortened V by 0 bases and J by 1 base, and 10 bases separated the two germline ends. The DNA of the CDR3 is TGTGCCAGCAGTTACTCGACTTTCGGGTCCTACGAGCAGTACTTC. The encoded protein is CASSYSTFGSYEQYF.

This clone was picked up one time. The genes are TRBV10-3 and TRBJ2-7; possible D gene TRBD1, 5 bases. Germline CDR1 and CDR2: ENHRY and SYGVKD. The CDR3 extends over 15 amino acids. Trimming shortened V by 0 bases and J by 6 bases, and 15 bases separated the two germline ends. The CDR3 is CAISESAGIAFEQYF. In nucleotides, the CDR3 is TGTGCCATCAGTGAGTCCGCAGGGATTGCGTTCGAGCAGTACTTC.